This T cell receptor (beta chain) was captured in a study of T cells after posttransplantation cyclophosphamide. Broader study findings: Blood and skin or GI T cell repertoires showed limited TRB overlap. After PTCy, TRB diversity resembled that of CNI/methotrexate controls. Later blood repertoires were often dominated by clones from the donor CD8+ memory compartment.

Busulfan-fludarabine conditioning, marrow transplant, and cyclophosphamide on days +3 and +4 were administered. This clone was counted a few times. Its specificity is not known. Clones were read by immunoSEQ multiplex PCR, and TCRdb kept only the in-frame ones, dropping some. The sample holds fewer than 8,000 clones, about 80% seen once. This TCR was recovered from a female patient aged 50-60 years who received an allogeneic stem cell transplant from a related donor, was CMV-positive, and had no GVHD. Part of the T cell pool may stem from the graft donor. The material was CD8+ T cells sorted from PBMCs, obtained 1404 days after allogeneic stem cell transplant with posttransplant cyclophosphamide.

The CDR3 DNA is TGTGCCAGCAGCTTTCCGGGACAGGCTAACTATGGCTACACCTTC. It specifies CASSFPGQANYGYTF. This sequence joins TRBV7-9 and TRBJ1-2; 8 bases are a match to TRBD1. V trimming: 3 bases; J trimming: 0 bases; junction bases outside the gene matches: 3. CDR1 is SEHNR, CDR2 FQNEAQ, per germline (reference sequence). The length of the CDR3 is 15 residues. Together with reference TRBV7-9 and TRBJ1-2, the CDR3 gives the full variable domain: DTGVSQNPRHKITKRGQNVTFRCDPISEHNRLYWYRQTLGQGPEFLTYFQNEAQLEKSRLLSDRFSAERPKGSFSTLEIQRTEQGDSAMYLCASSFPGQANYGYTFGSGTRLTVV.